This is a list of T cell receptor beta chains from one sample in a study of T cells in Graves' hyperthyroidism and ophthalmopathy. Each CDR3 protein is one row after TCRdb ran MiXCR on the multiplex PCR reads. The repertoire has some 560,000 distinct CDR3 sequences, approximately 14% of them found once; the top ten carry under 8%. Material for sequencing was blood. Source of these receptors: a woman in her thirties with Graves' hyperthyroidism. CDR3s include the opening cysteine and the closing phenylalanine or tryptophan. A D gene is named only where the DNA matches it firmly. Part of the rows lack a size; the others show once, few, many or a class for expanded clones.

>NA|TRBV4-1|TRBJ1-2|NA
TGCGCCAGCAGCCAAGGAGCTGGCCTCGACTTCCTCTCCTATGGCTACACCTTC
CASSQGAGLDFLSYGYTF
>TRBD1|TRBV7-8|TRBJ1-3|few
TGTGCCAGCAGAACAGGGGGCTTTCGGAACACCATATATTTT
CASRTGGFRNTIYF
>NA|TRBV6-1|TRBJ2-3|few
TGTGCCAGCAGATCTAAACCTTCTAGCACAGATACGCAGTATTTT
CASRSKPSSTDTQYF
>NA|TRBV9|TRBJ2-7|many
TGTGCCAGCAGCGGAGGGGGACATAGCTCCTACGAGCAGTACTTC
CASSGGGHSSYEQYF
>TRBD2|TRBV6-5|TRBJ2-3|many
TGTGCCAGCAGTTACTCGAGAGCGGGAGGCCCCATGGATACGCAGTATTTT
CASSYSRAGGPMDTQYF
>NA|TRBV28|TRBJ1-5|NA
TGTGCCAGCAGTTCCTGGCCGCAGGGACACAATCCGCCCCAGCATTTT
CASSSWPQGHNPPQHF
>TRBD2|TRBV20-1|TRBJ2-3|few
TGCAGTGCTAGGGGACTAGTCGAGAAATTTCGTTCTGCAGATACGCAGTATTTT
CSARGLVEKFRSADTQYF
>TRBD2|TRBV20-1|TRBJ2-1|many
TGCAGTGCTAGAGATGGGCTAGCGGGAGGTAGCTCCTACAATGAGCAGTTCTTC
CSARDGLAGGSSYNEQFF
>NA|TRBV9|TRBJ1-3|few
TGTGCCAGCAGCGTAGCTACGGGGGGGCATCGATCTGGAAACACCATATATTTT
CASSVATGGHRSGNTIYF
>TRBD1|TRBV10-2|TRBJ2-7|many
TGCGCCAGCAGGCAATACAGGGGGCGGTACGAGCAGTACTTC
CASRQYRGRYEQYF
>NA|TRBV9|TRBJ1-1|NA
TGTGCCAGCAGCGTAGGGATGGGGGACTTCTTAGCGGCCTCTGAAGCTTTCTTT
CASSVGMGDFLAASEAFF
>TRBD2|TRBV20-1|TRBJ2-7|many
TGCAGTACCCGAATGCGGGGGACCTACGAGCAGTACTTC
CSTRMRGTYEQYF
>TRBD2|TRBV14|TRBJ2-7|many
TGTGCCAGCAGTCAAGATGCGCTAGCGGGGTTTCGTGAGCAGTACTTC
CASSQDALAGFREQYF
>NA|TRBV28|TRBJ2-7|few
TGTGCCAGCAGTTTTAGACTAGAGTCCTGCGAGCAGTACTTC
CASSFRLESCEQYF
>NA|TRBV4-3|TRBJ2-7|NA
TGCGCCAGCAGCCTTGTTATTGGACTACCATTCTACGAGCAGTACTTC
CASSLVIGLPFYEQYF
>NA|TRBV5-4|TRBJ2-1|NA
TGTGCCAGCAGCTTGGGATTGCGGGCGAAAGTCGCCCATGAGCAGTTCTTC
CASSLGLRAKVAHEQFF
>NA|TRBV7-8|TRBJ2-7|few
TGTGCCAGCAGCTTAACTGCGATCTACGAGCAGTACTTC
CASSLTAIYEQYF
>TRBD2|TRBV28|TRBJ2-7|many
TGTGCCAGCAGTTTCGGGGGACTAGCGGAAAACTACGAGCAGTACTTC
CASSFGGLAENYEQYF
>NA|TRBV27|TRBJ1-5|many
TGTGCCAGCAGTTTTCCCCCAGAGTATAGCAATCAGCCCCAGCATTTT
CASSFPPEYSNQPQHF
>NA|TRBV7-9|TRBJ2-7|many
TGTGCCAGCAGCTCCTCGGGATTCTACGAGCAGTACTTC
CASSSSGFYEQYF
>NA|TRBV6-1|TRBJ2-1|NA
TGTGCCAGCAGTGAAACCCTCCCGGCGGGGTCTAGGTTCTTC
CASSETLPAGSRFF
>TRBD1|TRBV20-1|TRBJ1-1|many
TGCAGTGCAACCGGGACAGTGAACACTGAAGCTTTCTTT
CSATGTVNTEAFF
>TRBD2|TRBV12-5|TRBJ2-7|few
TGTGCTAGTGTTTTGGGGGGGACTATAGCCTACGAGCAGTACTTC
CASVLGGTIAYEQYF
>TRBD2|TRBV6-9|TRBJ2-3|few
TGTGCCAGCCTTCCCCCAACTAGCGACACTAGCACAGATACGCAGTATTTT
CASLPPTSDTSTDTQYF
>NA|TRBV10-3|TRBJ2-1|NA
TGTGCCATCAGTGGCGGATACAATGAGCAGTTCTTC
CAISGGYNEQFF
>TRBD1|TRBV2|TRBJ2-5|many
TGTGCCAGCAGTCATGGGACAGTCCAAGAGACCCAGTACTTC
CASSHGTVQETQYF
>TRBD1|TRBV4-3|TRBJ1-2|many
TGCGCCAGCAGCCAAACAGGGGGCAGTGGCTACACCTTC
CASSQTGGSGYTF
>NA|TRBV5-1|TRBJ2-7|NA
TGCGCCAGCAGCTTAACCGGGACCGTCTACGAGCAGTACTTC
CASSLTGTVYEQYF
>TRBD1|TRBV6-2/TRBV6-3|TRBJ2-7|NA
TGTGCCAGCAGTCAGGACAGGGGCGATTTTTCCGAGCAGTACTTC
CASSQDRGDFSEQYF
>NA|TRBV6-1|TRBJ1-5|many
TGTGCCAGCAGTGAAGCGCAGATCAATCAGCCCCAGCATTTT
CASSEAQINQPQHF
>NA|TRBV7-8|TRBJ2-7|many
TGTGCCAGCAGCTTAGCGTTCGGGGGCTCCTACGAGCAGTACTTC
CASSLAFGGSYEQYF
>NA|TRBV12-3/TRBV12-4|TRBJ2-1|many
TGTGCCAGCAGTTCCCTAATAAGCAGTGAGCAGTTCTTC
CASSSLISSEQFF
>NA|TRBV20-1|TRBJ1-1|NA
TGCAGTGCTAGAGATCTGACCTCTAGGGGAAGGAGGGAAGCTTTCTTT
CSARDLTSRGRREAFF
>TRBD2|TRBV27|TRBJ2-7|many
TGTGCCAGCAGTTTTACGGGACTAGCGGGAAACGAGCAGTACTTC
CASSFTGLAGNEQYF
>NA|TRBV2|TRBJ1-1|many
TGTGCCAGCAGTGAAGCGCTTGGGGATGTCGAAGCTTTCTTT
CASSEALGDVEAFF
>NA|TRBV7-2|TRBJ1-6|few
TGTGCCAGCAGCTTACCAACCGGGACCCGTAATTCACCCCTCCACTTT
CASSLPTGTRNSPLHF
>NA|TRBV19|TRBJ2-7|many
TGTGCCAGTAGTAGTTCTTACAGGTCAACCTACGAGCAGTACTTC
CASSSSYRSTYEQYF
>NA|TRBV30|TRBJ1-2|many
TGTGCCTGGAGTGTCCAGGCCTTCTATGGCTACACCTTC
CAWSVQAFYGYTF
>NA|TRBV7-7|TRBJ1-5|NA
TGTGCTAGCAGCTTAGCGCTTCTGAAACAGGGTGGAAATCAGCCCCAGCATTTT
CASSLALLKQGGNQPQHF
>NA|TRBV28|TRBJ1-5|NA
TGTGCCAGCAGTATTACAGGTGTCAGCAATCAGCCCCAGCATTTT
CASSITGVSNQPQHF
>NA|TRBV10-3|TRBJ2-7|NA
TGTGCCATCAGTATTGTAAGGGGGAACTACGAGCAGTACTTC
CAISIVRGNYEQYF
>NA|TRBV10-3|TRBJ2-7|many
TGTGCCATCAGTGTATCAGGGGGGGTCCGCGAGCAGTACTTC
CAISVSGGVREQYF
>NA|TRBV5-1|TRBJ2-1|many
TGCGCCAGCAGCTTGGCCGGGGAGCAAGGCAATGAGCAGTTCTTC
CASSLAGEQGNEQFF
>TRBD1|TRBV12-3/TRBV12-4|TRBJ2-5|many
TGTGCCAGCAGTTCAAATTTAGGGACAGGGGAGGAGACCCAGTACTTC
CASSSNLGTGEETQYF
>TRBD2|TRBV4-2|TRBJ2-1|once
TGTGCCAGCAGCCTATCCGCGGGACTAGCGGCAAGCTCCTACAATGAGCGGTTCTTC
CASSLSAGLAASSYNERFF
>NA|TRBV3-1|TRBJ1-5|few
TGTGCCAGCAGCCAAGATAGTCGGGCGGGTCAGCCCCAGCATTTT
CASSQDSRAGQPQHF
>NA|TRBV28|TRBJ1-5|many
TGTGCCAGCAGTTTACGGACACACAATCAGCCCCAGCATTTT
CASSLRTHNQPQHF
>NA|TRBV4-1|TRBJ1-1|many
TGCGCCAGCAGCCAAGATCGGCAGGACAGCACTGAAGCTTTCTTT
CASSQDRQDSTEAFF
>NA|TRBV6-1|TRBJ2-2|NA
TGTGCCAGCAGTGAAGCGAGGACGAACACCGGGGAGCTGTTTTTT
CASSEARTNTGELFF
>NA|TRBV27|TRBJ2-5|many
TGTGCCAGCAGTACTATAGCGAAAGAGACCCAGTACTTC
CASSTIAKETQYF
>TRBD1|TRBV12-3/TRBV12-4|TRBJ1-2|many
TGTGCCAGCACCTCGGGACAGGGATCAGCATCGGGTGGCTACACCTTC
CASTSGQGSASGGYTF
>NA|TRBV5-1|TRBJ2-7|many
TGCGCCAGCGGTCGTGGGGGATCCACCTACGAGCAGTACTTC
CASGRGGSTYEQYF
>TRBD2|TRBV27|TRBJ2-1|many
TGTGCCAGCAGACTTAGCGGGAGTGATGAGCAGTTCTTC
CASRLSGSDEQFF
>NA|TRBV7-3|TRBJ1-1|NA
TGTGCCAGCAGCTTCTTTCTGAACACTGAAGCTTTCTTT
CASSFFLNTEAFF
>TRBD2|TRBV6-1|TRBJ2-5|many
TGTGCCAGCAGTCTTCTAGGACTAGGGCAAGAGACCCAGTACTTC
CASSLLGLGQETQYF
>TRBD1|TRBV9|TRBJ2-5|NA
TGTGCCAGCAGAGCCGGGACAGGGAAACAAGAGACCCAGTACTTC
CASRAGTGKQETQYF